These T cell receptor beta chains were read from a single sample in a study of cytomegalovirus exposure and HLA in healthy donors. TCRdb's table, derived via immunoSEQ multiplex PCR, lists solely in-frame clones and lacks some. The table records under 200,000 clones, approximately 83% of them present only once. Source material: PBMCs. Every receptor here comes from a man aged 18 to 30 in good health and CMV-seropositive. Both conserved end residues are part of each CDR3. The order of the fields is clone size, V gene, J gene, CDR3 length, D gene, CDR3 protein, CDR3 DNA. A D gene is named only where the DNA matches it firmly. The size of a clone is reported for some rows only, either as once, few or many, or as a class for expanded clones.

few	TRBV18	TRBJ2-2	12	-	CASSAFTGELFF	TGTGCCAGCTCGGCCTTCACCGGGGAGCTGTTTTTT
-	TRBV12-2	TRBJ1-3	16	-	CASRFRTGRRGNTIYF	TGTGCAAGTCGCTTTAGGACAGGGAGGCGAGGAAACACCATATATTTT
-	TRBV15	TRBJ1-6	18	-	CATSRGGGSLAYNSPLHF	TGTGCCACCAGCAGAGGGGGGGGGAGTCTGGCCTATAATTCACCCCTCCACTTT
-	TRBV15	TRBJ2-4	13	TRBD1	CATRDRGLNIQYF	TGTGCCACCAGGGACAGGGGTTTAAACATTCAGTACTTC
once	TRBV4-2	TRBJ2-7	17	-	CASSQTGLADASYEQYF	TGTGCCAGCAGCCAAACAGGTTTAGCGGACGCCTCCTACGAGCAGTACTTC
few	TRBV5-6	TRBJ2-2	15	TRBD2	CASSPSGASTGELFF	TGTGCCAGCAGCCCTAGCGGGGCCTCCACCGGGGAGCTGTTTTTT
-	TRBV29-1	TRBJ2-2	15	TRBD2	CSVRTSGANTGELFF	TGCAGCGTTCGTACTAGCGGGGCGAACACCGGGGAGCTGTTTTTT
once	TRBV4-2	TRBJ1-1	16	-	CASSQDLVRENTEAFF	TGTGCCAGCAGCCAAGACCTGGTCAGGGAGAACACTGAAGCTTTCTTT
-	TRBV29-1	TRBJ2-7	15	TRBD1	CSVVKGTGGAYEQYF	TGCAGCGTTGTAAAAGGGACAGGGGGGGCCTACGAGCAGTACTTC
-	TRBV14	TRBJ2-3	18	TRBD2	CASSQEIRTSGVTDTQYF	TGTGCCAGCAGCCAAGAGATTCGGACTAGCGGGGTCACAGATACGCAGTATTTT
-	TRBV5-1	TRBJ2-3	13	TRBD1	CASQGQSTDTQYF	TGCGCCAGCCAGGGACAGAGCACAGATACGCAGTATTTT
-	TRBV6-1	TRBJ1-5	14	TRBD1	CASSGRQGRQPQHF	TGTGCCAGCAGTGGCAGACAGGGGAGACAGCCCCAGCATTTT
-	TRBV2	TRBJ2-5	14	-	CASSEAGSIETQYF	TGTGCCAGCAGTGAAGCTGGGAGCATAGAGACCCAGTACTTC
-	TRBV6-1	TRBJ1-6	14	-	CASSETGFNSPLHF	TGTGCCAGCAGTGAGACGGGTTTCAATTCACCCCTCCACTTT
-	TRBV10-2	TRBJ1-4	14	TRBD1	CANPRTGLNEKLFF	TGCGCCAACCCCAGGACAGGCCTCAATGAAAAACTGTTTTTT
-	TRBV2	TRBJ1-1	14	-	CASSEQGLDTEAFF	TGTGCCAGCAGTGAACAGGGACTAGACACTGAAGCTTTCTTT
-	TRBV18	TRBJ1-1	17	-	CASSSVVGTPKNTEAFF	TGTGCCAGCTCATCCGTCGTCGGGACACCTAAAAACACTGAAGCTTTCTTT
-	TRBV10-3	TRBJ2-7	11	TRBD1	CAMGQVYEQYF	TGTGCCATGGGACAGGTTTACGAGCAGTACTTC
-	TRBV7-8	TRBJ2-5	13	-	CASSLGIQETQYF	TGTGCCAGCAGCTTAGGTATTCAAGAGACCCAGTACTTC
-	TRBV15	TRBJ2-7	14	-	CATSRSTGLYEQYF	TGTGCCACCAGCCGAAGTACAGGGCTCTACGAGCAGTACTTC
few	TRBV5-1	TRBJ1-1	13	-	CASSLAGVTEAFF	TGCGCCAGCAGCTTGGCAGGGGTGACTGAAGCTTTCTTT
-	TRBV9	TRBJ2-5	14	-	CASSLSGGLETQYF	TGTGCCAGCAGCCTAAGCGGTGGTCTGGAGACCCAGTACTTC
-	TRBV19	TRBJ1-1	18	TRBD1	CASSIDRQGGRMNTEAFF	TGTGCCAGTAGTATAGATCGACAGGGCGGTAGGATGAACACTGAAGCTTTCTTT
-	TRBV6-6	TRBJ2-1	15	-	CASSTQLGTYNEQFF	TGTGCCAGCAGTACCCAATTAGGGACTTACAATGAGCAGTTCTTC
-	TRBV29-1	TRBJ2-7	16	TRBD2	CSVLLSGGAVFREQYF	TGCAGCGTCCTCCTTAGCGGGGGGGCGGTCTTTCGCGAGCAGTACTTC
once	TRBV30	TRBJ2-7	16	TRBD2	CAWRDIHSGAPYEQYF	TGTGCCTGGAGGGACATACATAGCGGGGCTCCCTACGAGCAGTACTTC
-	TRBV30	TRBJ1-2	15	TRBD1	CAWSPDRVGLNGYTF	TGTGCCTGGAGTCCGGACAGGGTGGGGTTAAATGGCTACACCTTC
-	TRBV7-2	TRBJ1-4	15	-	CASSLAPQGRGKLFF	TGTGCCAGCAGCTTAGCGCCCCAGGGTAGGGGAAAACTGTTTTTT
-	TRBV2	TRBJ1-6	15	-	CASSESGVSRSPLHF	TGTGCCAGCAGTGAAAGCGGGGTTAGTAGATCACCCCTCCACTTT
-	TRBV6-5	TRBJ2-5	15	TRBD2	CASNRLAGAQETQYF	TGTGCCAGCAACCGACTAGCGGGGGCCCAAGAGACCCAGTACTTC
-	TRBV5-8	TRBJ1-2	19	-	CASSLTIFSTGSIGRGYTF	TGTGCCAGCAGCTTGACCATATTTTCGACAGGATCGATCGGGCGTGGCTACACCTTC
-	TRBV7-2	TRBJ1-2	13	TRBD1	CASSGTESYGYTF	TGTGCCAGCAGCGGGACAGAGAGCTATGGCTACACCTTC
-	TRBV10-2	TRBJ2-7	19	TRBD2	CASTGAGRTSGGLSYEQYF	TGCGCCAGCACGGGGGCTGGGAGGACTAGCGGGGGTCTTTCCTACGAGCAGTACTTC
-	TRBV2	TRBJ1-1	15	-	CASSVNAGTNTEAFF	TGTGCCAGCAGTGTCAATGCGGGTACGAACACTGAAGCTTTCTTT
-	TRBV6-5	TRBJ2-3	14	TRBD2	CASSYRDYTDTQYF	TGTGCCAGCAGTTACCGGGACTACACAGATACGCAGTATTTT
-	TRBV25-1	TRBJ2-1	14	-	CASSDPKQGNEQFF	TGTGCCAGCAGTGATCCCAAACAGGGCAATGAGCAGTTCTTC
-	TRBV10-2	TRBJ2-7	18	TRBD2	CASSERGLAGGLPYEQYF	TGCGCCAGCAGTGAACGGGGACTAGCGGGGGGGCTCCCCTACGAGCAGTACTTC
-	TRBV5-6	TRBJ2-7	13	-	CASSWTRLGEQYF	TGTGCCAGCAGCTGGACACGCCTGGGCGAGCAGTACTTC
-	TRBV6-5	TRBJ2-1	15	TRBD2	CASSSTSGGYNEQFF	TGTGCCAGCAGTTCGACTAGCGGGGGCTACAATGAGCAGTTCTTC
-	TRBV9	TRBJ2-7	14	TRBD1	CASSIRTGNYEQYF	TGTGCCAGCAGCATACGGACAGGGAACTACGAGCAGTACTTC
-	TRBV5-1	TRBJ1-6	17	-	CASSVGQSGGSNSPLHF	TGCGCCAGCAGCGTCGGACAGTCGGGCGGATCTAATTCACCCCTCCACTTT
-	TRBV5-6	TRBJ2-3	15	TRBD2	CASSPPGGITDTQYF	TGTGCCAGCAGCCCCCCGGGGGGAATCACAGATACGCAGTATTTT
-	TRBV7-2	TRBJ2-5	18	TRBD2	CASSLAILLAGEQETQYF	TGTGCCAGCAGCTTAGCTATTTTACTAGCGGGGGAGCAAGAGACCCAGTACTTC
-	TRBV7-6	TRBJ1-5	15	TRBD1	CASSPGQGANQPQHF	TGTGCCAGCAGCCCTGGACAGGGGGCGAATCAGCCCCAGCATTTT
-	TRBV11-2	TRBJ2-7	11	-	CASSLGREQYF	TGCGCCAGCAGCTTAGGTCGGGAGCAGTACTTC
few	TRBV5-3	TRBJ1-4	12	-	CARSRDGGKLFF	TGTGCCAGATCGCGGGATGGGGGAAAACTGTTTTTT
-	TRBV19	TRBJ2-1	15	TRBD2	CASSSLAGGVNEQFF	TGTGCCAGTAGTTCGCTAGCGGGGGGGGTCAATGAGCAGTTCTTC
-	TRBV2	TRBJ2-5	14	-	CASTIQGLGETQYF	TGTGCCAGCACGATTCAGGGGTTAGGAGAGACCCAGTACTTC
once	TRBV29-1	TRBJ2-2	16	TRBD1	CSVTGPPSGYTGELFF	TGCAGCGTGACAGGGCCTCCTTCGGGTTACACCGGGGAGCTGTTTTTT
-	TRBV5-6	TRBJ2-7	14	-	CASSLVSGRNEQYF	TGTGCCAGCAGCTTGGTTTCAGGGCGGAACGAGCAGTACTTC
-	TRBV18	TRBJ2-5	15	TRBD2	CASSPPVSSGETQYF	TGTGCCAGCTCACCACCGGTTAGTAGCGGGGAGACCCAGTACTTC
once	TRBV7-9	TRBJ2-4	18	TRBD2	CASSSGTSGAPRVNIQYF	TGTGCCAGCAGCTCGGGGACTAGCGGGGCACCCAGGGTGAACATTCAGTACTTC
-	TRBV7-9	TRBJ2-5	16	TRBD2	CASSRTGRGGRETQYF	TGTGCCAGCAGCAGGACTGGGCGGGGGGGCAGGGAGACCCAGTACTTC
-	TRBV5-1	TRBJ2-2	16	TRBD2	CASSRTSGANTGELFF	TGCGCCAGCAGCCGAACTAGCGGGGCCAACACCGGGGAGCTGTTTTTT
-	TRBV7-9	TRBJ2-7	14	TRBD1	CASSHRDRGYEQYF	TGTGCCAGCAGCCACCGGGACAGGGGCTACGAGCAGTACTTC
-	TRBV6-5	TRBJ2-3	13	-	CASSAGVGDTQYF	TGTGCCAGCAGTGCAGGGGTGGGAGATACGCAGTATTTT
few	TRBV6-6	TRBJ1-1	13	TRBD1	CASSTQGATEAFF	TGTGCCAGCAGCACACAGGGGGCCACTGAAGCTTTCTTT
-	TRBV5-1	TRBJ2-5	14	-	CASSLDRQRETQYF	TGCGCCAGCAGCTTGGATCGACAGAGGGAGACCCAGTACTTC